The 19 T cell receptor beta chains in this list originate from one sample, sequenced in a study of T cell changes during pregnancy in multiple sclerosis. Profiling relied on immunoSEQ multiplex PCR, and the TCRdb table lists in-frame clones only, not all of them. Of some 93,000 clones listed, around 92% were seen once; the top ten hold about 2%. Sequencing was performed on peripheral blood, taken after pregnancy. The receptors here all came from a female donor with multiple sclerosis, enrolled in a pregnancy study.

V and J are TRBV9 and TRBJ2-5; no definite D call. In germline, CDR1 is SGDLS, CDR2 YYNGEE. V was pared by 5 bases and J by 1 base, with 9 bases between. The CDR3 is made up of 13 amino acids. The CDR3 sequence: CASRGPAQETQYF. As DNA, the CDR3 is TGTGCCAGCAGGGGCCCCGCCCAAGAGACCCAGTACTTC. Full variable domain (remainder filled in from reference TRBV9 and TRBJ2-5): DSGVTQTPKHLITATGQRVTLRCSPRSGDLSVYWYQQSLDQGLQFLIQYYNGEERAKGNILERFSAQQFPDLHSELNLSSLELGDSALYFCASRGPAQETQYFGPGTRLLVL.

This clone was detected once. The rearrangement links TRBV5-5 to TRBJ2-7; TRBD1 matches 9 bases. The germline V gene has CDR1 SGHKS and CDR2 YYEKEE (reference sequence). V lost 0 bases, J lost 1 base, and 8 bases stayed unmatched. CDR3 length: 17 amino acids. The DNA of the CDR3 is TGTGCCAGCAGCTTGGTCCCCCGGGGACAGGGATCCTACGAGCAGTACTTC. Residues: CASSLVPRGQGSYEQYF.

This clone appeared a single time. The chain combines TRBV19 with TRBJ2-1; no clear D gene. CDR3 length equals 15 residues. Germline values: CDR1 LNHDA, CDR2 SQIVND (reference sequence). V dropped 4 bases and J dropped 3 bases, with 13 bases sitting between them. CDR3 amino acids: CASSTNRPDYNEQFF. CDR3 DNA sequence: TGTGCCAGTAGTACAAACAGACCTGACTACAATGAGCAGTTCTTC.

The V and J genes are TRBV5-1 and TRBJ2-7; 7 bases fit TRBD1. Germline V gene sequence: CDR1 SGHRS, CDR2 YFSETQ. The CDR3 runs to 13 residues. Germline trimming cut 4 bases from V and 7 bases from J; bases unmatched to any gene: 8. In nucleotides, the CDR3 is TGCGCCAGCAGCCCTGGGACAGACCGGGAGCAGTACTTC. Translating gives CASSPGTDREQYF.

CDR3 nucleotides: TGTGCCAGCAGTTACTCGGGACAGGGCAGTGCTTTCTTT. This encodes CASSYSGQGSAFF. This chain links TRBV6-5 with TRBJ1-1; TRBD1 agrees at 9 bases. Trimming removed 0 bases from V and 11 bases from J; junction bases left unmatched: 4. CDR1 MNHEY and CDR2 SVGAGI come from the germline V gene. The CDR3 loop spans 13 amino acids.

This sequence joins TRBV18 and TRBJ1-6; TRBD1 matches 8 bases. Germline V gene lookup returns CDR1 KGHSH and CDR2 LQKENI. V was pared by 3 bases and J by 3 bases, with 7 bases of the junction left unmatched. The CDR3 spans 17 residues. Here the CDR3 reads CASSPNIGTGYNSPLHF. CDR3 sequence (DNA): TGTGCCAGCTCACCCAATATCGGGACAGGCTATAATTCACCCCTCCACTTT. Full variable domain (missing parts from reference TRBV18 and TRBJ1-6): NAGVMQNPRHLVRRRGQEARLRCSPMKGHSHVYWYRQLPEEGLKFMVYLQKENIIDESGMPKERFSAEFPKEGPSILRIQQVVRGDSAAYFCASSPNIGTGYNSPLHFGNGTRLTVT.

This chain links TRBV27 with TRBJ2-1; 7 bases match TRBD2. The V gene's germline CDR1 is MNHEY and CDR2 SMNVEV (reference sequence). V lost 4 bases to trimming and J lost 6 bases; unmatched junction nucleotides: 12. The CDR3 runs to 16 residues. The CDR3 spells CASSSPERGGFNEQFF. Here the CDR3 DNA reads TGTGCCAGCAGTTCACCTGAGCGGGGTGGGTTCAATGAGCAGTTCTTC.

This clone has a single count. The genes are TRBV7-2 and TRBJ2-7; TRBD2 matches at 16 bases. The CDR3 runs 15 residues. Per germline, CDR1 SGHTA and CDR2 FQGNSA. Trimming cost V 7 bases and J 6 bases; bases outside gene matches: 6. This CDR3 is CASNLGLAGGREQYF. The DNA of the CDR3 is TGTGCCAGCAACCTGGGACTAGCGGGAGGGCGCGAGCAGTACTTC.

The rearrangement links TRBV23-1 to TRBJ1-4; D is possibly TRBD1 (6 bases). TRBV23-1 is annotated as an ORF whose role is uncertain. The ends were cut back, 2 bases at V and 3 bases at J, with 13 bases in the middle. The CDR3 runs 16 residues. CDR3 residues: CASSQLQGSANEKLFF. DNA of the CDR3: TGCGCCAGCAGTCAACTTCAGGGGTCGGCTAATGAAAAACTGTTTTTT.

This chain joins TRBV27 and TRBJ1-1; D not certain. CDR3 length equals 14 residues. Trimming took off 2 bases at V and 3 bases at J, with 10 bases between the two ends. Germline V CDR1 and CDR2: MNHEY, SMNVEV (reference sequence). The CDR3 loop reads CASSLQPGYTEAFF. The CDR3 bases are TGTGCCAGCAGTTTACAGCCCGGGTACACTGAAGCTTTCTTT.

CDR3 sequence: CAWRAGLAGPYEQYF. DNA for the CDR3: TGTGCCTGGAGGGCCGGGCTAGCGGGACCATACGAGCAGTACTTC. This sequence joins TRBV30 and TRBJ2-7; 9 bases line up with TRBD2. Germline V CDR1 and CDR2: GTSNPN, SVGIG (reference sequence). J lost 4 bases, V lost 3 bases, and 10 bases had no gene match. The CDR3 extends over 15 amino acids.

The gene calls are TRBV20-1 and TRBJ2-3; TRBD1 is a possible D gene (6 bases). The CDR3 runs 11 residues. Germline CDR1 is DFQATT and CDR2 is SNEGSKA (reference sequence). V was pared by 4 bases and J by 10 bases, with 12 bases between. CDR3 in amino acids: CSATRQEAQYF. CDR3 sequence (DNA): TGCAGTGCTACGAGACAGGAGGCGCAGTATTTT.

The CDR3 region has the DNA TGTGCCAGCAGCTTAAGTAGCGGGGGAGAGACCCAGTACTTC. Encoded protein: CASSLSSGGETQYF. The chain uses TRBV7-3 and TRBJ2-5, with 9 bases fitting TRBD2. V was clipped by 1 base and J by 4 bases; unmatched bases: 1. Looked up from germline, CDR1 is SGHTA and CDR2 is FQGTGA. The CDR3 runs 14 residues.

The chain uses TRBV6-5 and TRBJ1-1, with 9 nucleotides matching TRBD1. This CDR3 has 16 amino acids. V was clipped by 4 bases and J by 8 bases; unmatched bases: 14. Per the germline V gene, CDR1 is MNHEY and CDR2 is SVGAGI. CDR3 nucleotides: TGTGCCAGCAGTTTCAAATACCCGGGACAGGGAATGGAAGCTTTCTTT. It translates to CASSFKYPGQGMEAFF.

This chain joins TRBV18 and TRBJ2-7; perhaps TRBD1 as D (6 bases). The length of the CDR3 is 14 residues. V was trimmed by 2 bases and J by 4 bases, leaving 12 bases between them. Germline V gives CDR1 KGHSH, CDR2 LQKENI. CDR3 amino acids: CASSPSTGMYEQYF. Written as DNA, the CDR3 is TGTGCCAGCTCACCATCTACAGGGATGTACGAGCAGTACTTC.

On this clone: At the DNA level, this CDR3 is encoded by other sequences in the same sample as well. The rearrangement uses TRBV4-3 and TRBJ2-7, with D perhaps matching TRBD2 (5 bases). The germline gives CDR1 LGHNA, CDR2 YSLEER. This CDR3 has 13 amino acids. V lost 0 bases to trimming and J lost 4 bases, with 7 bases between them. CDR3 nucleotides: TGCGCCAGCAGCCAAGAGAGGGAGTACGAGCAGTACTTC. Translation gives CASSQEREYEQYF.

Comment on this clone: The same CDR3 arises from other DNA sequences in this sample as well. V gene TRBV5-1 combines with J gene TRBJ2-7; D is perhaps TRBD1 (5 bases). V lost 2 bases, J lost 2 bases, and 17 bases lay in between. The germline V gene encodes CDR1 SGHRS and CDR2 YFSETQ. This CDR3 is 16 amino acids long. Written as DNA, the CDR3 is TGCGCCAGCAGCTTAGCCCTGGGCCAGGGCGCCTACGAGCAGTACTTC. It is translated as CASSLALGQGAYEQYF.

V gene TRBV7-9 combines with J gene TRBJ1-2; TRBD1 is a possible D gene (5 bases). Trimming removed 7 bases from V and 8 bases from J, with 17 bases in between. The CDR3 spans 13 residues. Germline CDR1 SEHNR, CDR2 FQNEAQ (reference sequence). The CDR3 region has the DNA TGTGCCAGCACCCCGTTAGGGGCTGAGGGCTACACCTTC. It codes for CASTPLGAEGYTF.

The sample holds one count of this clone. CDR3 region: CASSIGPDNTQYF. The CDR3 nucleotides are TGTGCCAGTAGTATCGGCCCAGACAATACGCAGTATTTT. The chain has TRBV19 and TRBJ2-3; D is unclear. V was cut by 3 bases and J by 7 bases, with 11 bases left in between. From germline, CDR1 is LNHDA and CDR2 SQIVND (reference sequence). This CDR3 region has 13 residues.